The 31 T cell receptor beta chains reported below all come from one sample, sequenced in a study of cytomegalovirus exposure and HLA in healthy donors. Use of 60 Vbeta and 13 Jbeta primers characterized the PCR. The table came from immunoSEQ multiplex PCR; TCRdb's copy has only in-frame clones and leaves some out. Found here are around 130,000 clones, around 74% of them singletons; the top ten hold over 5%. Specimen: PBMCs. These receptors were collected from a man aged 35 to 55 in good health and CMV-seropositive.

V and J are TRBV28 and TRBJ2-1, with 7 bases lining up with TRBD1. The CDR3 spans 13 residues. CDR1 is MDHEN, CDR2 SYDVKM, per germline. Trimming cost V 7 bases and J 7 bases; bases outside gene matches: 7. The CDR3 spells CASKKTGPNEQFF. DNA for the CDR3: TGTGCCAGCAAGAAGACAGGGCCGAATGAGCAGTTCTTC.

The gene calls are TRBV5-1 and TRBJ2-5; a weak D match, TRBD1 (5 bases). The J call may be incorrect, as the DNA end agrees better with TRBJ2-7. Looked up from germline, CDR1 is SGHRS and CDR2 is YFSETQ. The CDR3 loop spans 14 amino acids. This CDR3 is CASSLRGRAYEQYF. The CDR3 nucleotides read TGCGCCAGCAGCTTGAGGGGCAGGGCCTACGAGCAGTACTTC.

The rearrangement links TRBV30 to TRBJ1-1; no definite D call. The ends were cut back, 2 bases at V and 0 bases at J, with 7 bases in the middle. The CDR3 runs 13 residues. From germline, CDR1 is GTSNPN and CDR2 SVGIG (reference sequence). As DNA, the CDR3 is TGTGCCTGGAGTCAGGACTTGAACACTGAAGCTTTCTTT. Its protein product is CAWSQDLNTEAFF. Full variable domain (missing parts from reference TRBV30 and TRBJ1-1): SQTIHQWPATLVQPVGSPLSLECTVEGTSNPNLYWYRQAAGRGLQLLFYSVGIGQISSEVPQNLSASRPQDRQFILSSKKLLLSDSGFYLCAWSQDLNTEAFFGQGTRLTVV.

V is TRBV18 and J is TRBJ1-5, with 8 bases matching TRBD1. The trim removed 5 bases at V and 7 bases at J, leaving 7 bases unmatched. The CDR3 contains 14 residues. The germline V gene has CDR1 KGHSH and CDR2 LQKENI. In DNA form, the CDR3 reads TGTGCCAGCTCAGCCGGGACAGGTGGACAGCCCCAGCATTTT. This translates into CASSAGTGGQPQHF.

The rearrangement uses TRBV6-5 and TRBJ1-2, with D perhaps matching TRBD1 (6 bases). Trimming took 7 bases from V and 5 from J, leaving 20 bases between them. The CDR3 totals 15 residues. CDR1 is MNHEY and CDR2 is SVGAGI in the germline V gene. Here the CDR3 reads CASTIGGGARYGYTF. In DNA form, the CDR3 reads TGTGCCAGCACCATTGGGGGGGGCGCGAGGTATGGCTACACCTTC.

The V call is TRBV6-6, the J call TRBJ1-1; 7 bases agree with TRBD1. Trimming cost V 4 bases and J 5 bases; bases outside gene matches: 7. The CDR3 has 14 amino acids. Germline V gene lookup returns CDR1 MNHNY and CDR2 SVGAGI (reference sequence). In DNA form, the CDR3 reads TGTGCCAGCAGTTCAGGGGGGACGGTGACTGAAGCTTTCTTT. Its translation: CASSSGGTVTEAFF.

The rearrangement joins TRBV30 to TRBJ1-5; 9 bases align to TRBD1. The CDR3 runs to 15 residues. V dropped 3 bases and J dropped 6; count of bases not matched to a gene: 9. CDR1 and CDR2 (germline): GTSNPN, SVGIG (reference sequence). The DNA for the CDR3 is TGTGCCTGGAGCTTGCGACAGGGGGTGACTCAGCCCCAGCATTTT. It codes for CAWSLRQGVTQPQHF.

For this clone: Sequence at one end of the junction differs from germline and may be a read error. The chain is built from TRBV28 and TRBJ2-7, with 10 bases that match TRBD1. This CDR3 is built from 11 residues. The germline V gene has CDR1 MDHEN and CDR2 SYDVKM. The DNA of the CDR3 is TGTGCCAGCAGTCGGGACAGGGGATGGAGCTTC. Protein: CASSRDRGWSF.

The chain recombines TRBV27 with TRBJ1-1; 8 bases fit TRBD1. Germline-derived CDR1 and CDR2 are MNHEY and SMNVEV (reference sequence). The CDR3 covers 16 residues. Trimming took 2 bases from V and 0 from J; bases not matched to a gene: 5. CDR3 region: CASSLIQGGMNTEAFF. The CDR3 DNA follows: TGTGCCAGCAGTTTAATACAGGGGGGTATGAACACTGAAGCTTTCTTT.

This clone is a singleton in its sample. The chain has TRBV27 and TRBJ2-3, with 7 bases fitting TRBD1. Germline CDR1 reads MNHEY; CDR2 reads SMNVEV (reference sequence). Unmatched junction bases numbered 14, after V lost 4 bases and J lost 1 base. The CDR3 consists of 18 residues. CDR3 DNA: TGTGCCAGCAGTTCCCTGGGAAGGGGGCGGGTAGGCACAGATACGCAGTATTTT. Translating it yields CASSSLGRGRVGTDTQYF.

The rearrangement links TRBV6-1 to TRBJ2-1; D is possibly TRBD2 (6 bases). The CDR3 extends over 12 amino acids. The V gene lost 4 bases and the J gene lost 15 bases, with 16 bases spanning the gap. Looked up from germline, CDR1 is MNHNS and CDR2 is SASEGT. The CDR3 coding sequence is TGTGCCAGCAGTGTGTCGGGAGATGCGATGTTCTTC. Its translation is CASSVSGDAMFF.

The V gene is TRBV28, the J gene TRBJ1-5; the match to TRBD1 covers 9 bases. The CDR3 consists of 14 residues. J was trimmed by 7 bases and V by 8 bases; bases with no gene match: 9. Germline CDR1 is MDHEN and CDR2 is SYDVKM. Here the CDR3 DNA reads TGTGCCAGCCTAACAGGGGGCGGCCGACAGCCCCAGCATTTT. Translation: CASLTGGGRQPQHF.

This chain uses TRBV2 with TRBJ2-3; D is uncertain. The CDR3 is 12 residues long. Per the germline V gene, CDR1 is SNHLY and CDR2 is FYNNEI. V was shortened by 6 bases and J by 4 bases, with 8 bases between the two germline ends. CDR3 sequence reads: CASSSVPDTQYF. The DNA of the CDR3 is TGTGCCAGCAGCTCCGTCCCAGATACGCAGTATTTT.

In this sample, this clone turned up a few times. The J gene is TRBJ1-1, the V gene TRBV5-4; no firm D call. Germline assignment: CDR1 SGHNT and CDR2 YYREEE (reference sequence). This CDR3 is 16 amino acids long. The germline V and J ends were trimmed by 4 bases and 0 bases, with 16 bases remaining between them. CDR3 coding DNA: TGTGCCAGCAGCCCGGCCCTCGGCAGGATGAACACTGAAGCTTTCTTT. Translation: CASSPALGRMNTEAFF.

The chain is built from TRBV6-4 and TRBJ2-1; D is possibly TRBD2 (6 bases). Trimming shortened V by 4 bases and J by 9 bases, and 16 bases separated the two germline ends. Looked up from germline, CDR1 is MRHNA and CDR2 is SNTAGT. The CDR3 has 14 residues. The CDR3 region is CASSVETRRGEQFF. The CDR3 region has the DNA TGTGCCAGCAGTGTGGAGACTAGACGGGGTGAGCAGTTCTTC.

This chain connects TRBV5-1 to TRBJ2-7; TRBD1 might be the D (5 bases). CDR3 length: 14 amino acids. Trimming cost V 0 bases and J 3 bases, with 10 bases left between them. Germline CDR1 is SGHRS and CDR2 is YFSETQ. The CDR3 region is CASSLDATDYEQYF. The CDR3 coding sequence is TGCGCCAGCAGCTTGGATGCGACAGACTACGAGCAGTACTTC.

The chain couples TRBV19 to TRBJ2-5; D is perhaps TRBD1 (6 bases). CDR1 is LNHDA and CDR2 is SQIVND in the germline V gene (reference sequence). V was clipped by 4 bases and J by 4 bases, with 13 bases between them. The CDR3 totals 14 residues. The CDR3 DNA follows: TGTGCCAGTAGTACGACAGGCGGCGGAGAGACCCAGTACTTC. Translated, it gives CASSTTGGGETQYF.

This clone was counted only a few times. V usage is TRBV19 and J usage is TRBJ1-1; 7 nucleotides line up with TRBD1. The CDR3 is 14 residues long. J gave up 3 bases and V 7 bases, and 8 bases lay outside the gene matches. The germline gives CDR1 LNHDA, CDR2 SQIVND (reference sequence). CDR3 loop: CASNTGVKYTEAFF. In DNA form, the CDR3 reads TGTGCCAGTAATACAGGGGTGAAGTACACTGAAGCTTTCTTT.

The chain uses TRBV28 and TRBJ1-5, with D perhaps TRBD1 (5 bases). Trimming took 7 bases from V and 1 from J, leaving 20 bases between them. CDR1 is MDHEN and CDR2 is SYDVKM in the germline V gene. This CDR3 contains 17 residues. The CDR3 protein is CASTLGRLTASNQPQHF. For the CDR3, the DNA is TGTGCCAGCACCCTAGGTCGATTGACAGCGAGCAATCAGCCCCAGCATTTT. The whole variable domain, filled in from reference TRBV28 and TRBJ1-5, reads DVKVTQSSRYLVKRTGEKVFLECVQDMDHENMFWYRQDPGLGLRLIYFSYDVKMKEKGDIPEGYSVSREKKERFSLILESASTNQTSMYLCASTLGRLTASNQPQHFGDGTRLSIL.

The chain has TRBV28 and TRBJ1-2; 12 positions agree with TRBD1. V lost 3 bases and J lost 8; bases outside the gene matches: 10. In germline, CDR1 is MDHEN, CDR2 SYDVKM. The CDR3 spans 16 residues. DNA for the CDR3: TGTGCCAGCAGTTTGACAACGGGACAGGGGGCAAGGGGCTACACCTTC. Its translation is CASSLTTGQGARGYTF.

V usage is TRBV5-6 and J usage is TRBJ2-5; a weak D match, TRBD1 (6 bases). The germline V and J ends were trimmed by 2 bases and 2 bases, with 10 bases remaining between them. Germline V gives CDR1 SGHDT, CDR2 YYEEEE. CDR3 length: 14 residues. The CDR3: CASSFLGAQETQYF. The CDR3 bases are TGTGCCAGCAGCTTTTTGGGGGCTCAAGAGACCCAGTACTTC. Using reference TRBV5-6 and TRBJ2-5 for the parts outside the CDR3, the full variable domain is DAGVTQSPTHLIKTRGQQVTLRCSPKSGHDTVSWYQQALGQGPQFIFQYYEEEERQRGNFPDRFSGHQFPNYSSELNVNALLLGDSALYLCASSFLGAQETQYFGPGTRLLVL.

The chain employs TRBV18 and TRBJ1-2, with 7 bases aligning to TRBD1. With 3 bases clipped from V and 4 bases from J, the junction kept 20 bases outside the gene matches. The CDR3 is 19 amino acids. CDR1 is KGHSH and CDR2 is LQKENI in the germline V gene. CDR3 in DNA: TGTGCCAGCTCACCTAAGGCAGAGATCTCCGGGACAGTCGGCTATGGCTACACCTTC. Translation: CASSPKAEISGTVGYGYTF.

This clone was counted once. This chain links TRBV7-2 with TRBJ2-4; D remains ambiguous. V lost 6 bases to trimming and J lost 2 bases, with 17 bases between them. CDR1 is SGHTA and CDR2 is FQGNSA in the germline V gene. The CDR3 totals 16 residues. CDR3 in amino acids: CASSLRSERTKNIQYF. The CDR3 DNA reads as TGTGCCAGCAGTTTAAGGTCCGAGCGTACCAAAAACATTCAGTACTTC.

Details on this clone: At one of its ends the junction is not consistent with the germline gene, which may arise from a read error. J is TRBJ2-7 and V is TRBV7-9; D is undetermined. CDR3 size: 12 residues. Germline CDR1 SEHNR, CDR2 FQNEAQ (reference sequence). The CDR3 region has the DNA TGTTCCAGCAGCCCCCAGGCTGCTGAGCAGTACTTC. Amino acids: CSSSPQAAEQYF.

The chain employs TRBV11-2 and TRBJ2-1; possibly TRBD2 for D (5 bases). The V gene lost 3 bases and the J gene lost 7 bases, with 16 bases spanning the gap. CDR3 size: 15 residues. CDR1 is SGHAT, CDR2 FQNNGV, per germline. The CDR3 loop is CASSFTSPGTNEQFF. The CDR3 nucleotides read TGTGCCAGCAGCTTCACTAGTCCGGGCACAAATGAGCAGTTCTTC.

This sequence joins TRBV28 and TRBJ1-2, with D possibly TRBD1 on 5 matching bases. CDR3 size: 16 residues. Germline CDR1 reads MDHEN; CDR2 reads SYDVKM. The germline V and J ends were trimmed by 5 bases and 2 bases, with 18 bases remaining between them. CDR3 sequence reads: CASSVPLGLNNYGYTF. The CDR3 coding sequence is TGTGCCAGCAGTGTCCCCCTGGGACTCAACAACTATGGCTACACCTTC.

The CDR3 nucleotides are TGTGCCAGCAGTTTATTGGGGACTGCGGATTCACCCCTCCACTTT. Translation gives CASSLLGTADSPLHF. The chain joins TRBV27 to TRBJ1-6, with D possibly being TRBD1 (5 bases). The V end was cut by 1 base, the J end by 8 bases, with 12 bases between. The CDR3 length is 15 residues. The germline CDR1 and CDR2 sequences are MNHEY and SMNVEV (reference sequence).

V is TRBV19 and J is TRBJ2-7, with 8 bases aligning to TRBD1. Germline CDR1 LNHDA, CDR2 SQIVND (reference sequence). The ends lost 1 base at V and 2 bases at J; junction bases unmatched: 1. The CDR3 runs to 14 residues. Here the CDR3 reads CASSIGDRPYEQYF. Written as DNA, the CDR3 is TGTGCCAGTAGTATAGGGGACAGGCCCTACGAGCAGTACTTC.

V and J are TRBV6-6 and TRBJ1-2; D might be TRBD1 (6 bases). The CDR3 contains 15 residues. V was cut by 6 bases and J by 0 bases, with 14 bases left in between. Germline V lookup: CDR1 MNHNY, CDR2 SVGAGI (reference sequence). The CDR3 reads CASRGGGDSNYGYTF. DNA for the CDR3: TGTGCCAGCAGGGGAGGGGGAGATTCTAACTATGGCTACACCTTC.

This CDR3 reads CASSLNPGTAAYEQYF. The CDR3 DNA is TGTGCCAGCAGCTTAAACCCCGGGACAGCCGCCTACGAGCAGTACTTC. This chain connects TRBV7-6 to TRBJ2-7; TRBD1 aligns across 7 bases. J was trimmed by 2 bases and V by 2 bases; bases with no gene match: 9. The CDR3 length is 16 residues. Germline lookup yields CDR1 SGHVS and CDR2 FNYEAQ.

This clone was picked up a small number of times. The J gene is TRBJ2-1, the V gene TRBV7-6, with 10 bases aligning to TRBD2. This CDR3 is 16 amino acids long. The germline CDR1 and CDR2 sequences are SGHVS and FNYEAQ. Trimming took 4 bases from V and 3 from J; bases not matched to a gene: 6. DNA of the CDR3: TGTGCCAGCAGCTCAATCGGACTAGCGGACTACAATGAGCAGTTCTTC. It is translated as CASSSIGLADYNEQFF.